This is a list of T cell receptor beta chains from one sample in a study of tumor-infiltrating lymphocytes in primary liver carcinoma. TCRdb reanalysed the multiplex PCR reads using MiXCR and keeps one entry per CDR3 protein. The sample shows some 100,000 distinct CDR3 sequences, around two thirds of them seen only once. Sequencing used liver tumor tissue from sampling region 2. The receptor source for this set is a woman aged 55-70 years with primary liver carcinoma and hepatitis B virus infection. Both conserved end residues are part of each CDR3. The D gene is left open where the match is weak. Clone size, where shown, is once, few, many, or a class for clones that have expanded.

TRBV11-2	TRBJ2-5	-	-	TGTGCCAACAGTTCTGAAGGGGGTGCCTGGGGGGCAACGACCCAGTACTTC	CANSSEGGAWGATTQYF
TRBV12-3/TRBV12-4	TRBJ2-3	-	many	TGTGCCAGCAGCTCGTCTAGCGTCACAGATACGCAGTATTTT	CASSSSSVTDTQYF
TRBV5-1	TRBJ2-5	TRBD2	once	TGCGCCAGCAGCCGAAGCGGGGTAGGGCCTCAAGAGACCCACTACTTC	CASSRSGVGPQETHYF
TRBV29-1	TRBJ2-5	-	once	TGCAGCGTTGGTAGAGGGGAAGAGACTCAGTACTTC	CSVGRGEETQYF
TRBV6-2/TRBV6-3	TRBJ1-1	-	-	TGTGCCAGCGGACCCCTCCGGGACGAGAACACTGAAGCTTTCTTT	CASGPLRDENTEAFF
TRBV5-4	TRBJ2-7	-	-	TGTGTCAGCAGCTTGGGGCTAGGAGGCTACGGGCAGTACTTC	CVSSLGLGGYGQYF
TRBV19	TRBJ1-2	-	-	TGTGCCAGTAGTTTTCAGGGTAACTATGGCTACACCTTC	CASSFQGNYGYTF
TRBV5-8	TRBJ2-1	TRBD2	once	TGTGCCAGAGGGTCACTAGCGGACAATGAGCACTTCTTT	CARGSLADNEHFF
TRBV10-3	TRBJ1-1	TRBD1	-	TGTATCATCAGTGAGCCAGGGGGTGAAGCTTTCTTT	CIISEPGGEAFF
TRBV14	TRBJ1-4	-	many	TGTGCCAGCAGCCAAGGCGTTGAAAAACTGTTTTTT	CASSQGVEKLFF
TRBV11-2	TRBJ1-1	-	large	TGTGCCAGCGGAGATCTGAACACTGAAGCTTTCTTT	CASGDLNTEAFF
TRBV11-3	TRBJ1-2	-	-	TGTGCCAGCGGCTTATTGGGGAAAGCTAGCTATGGCTACGCCTTC	CASGLLGKASYGYAF
TRBV29-1	TRBJ2-2	TRBD2	-	TGTAGCGTTGAAAAGGTAGCGGGAAGCGTTACCGGGAAGCTGTTTTTT	CSVEKVAGSVTGKLFF
TRBV27	TRBJ2-7	-	few	TGTGCCAGCAGTCCCTCCGGGGGTCCCTACGAGCAGTACTTC	CASSPSGGPYEQYF
TRBV6-1	TRBJ1-6	-	-	TGTGCCAACAACACGATGGGACTGAATTCACCCCTCCACTTT	CANNTMGLNSPLHF
TRBV6-5	TRBJ2-2	-	-	TGTACCAGCAGTTGGAAGGGATCGTACACCGGGGAGCTGTCTTTT	CTSSWKGSYTGELSF
TRBV29-1	TRBJ2-5	-	many	TGCAGCGTGGAATCTGGCGGGACCAAGACCCAGTACTTC	CSVESGGTKTQYF
TRBV12-3/TRBV12-4	TRBJ2-2	TRBD1	-	TGTGTCAGCAGTTATAGACAGGGGGTCCGCACCGGGGAGCCGTTTTTT	CVSSYRQGVRTGEPFF
TRBV4-1	TRBJ2-4	TRBD2	-	TGCGCCAGCAGCCAAGGTGGGACTAGCTGGAGGGCCGGGGCCAAAAGCATTCAGTACTTC	CASSQGGTSWRAGAKSIQYF
TRBV12-3/TRBV12-4	TRBJ2-2	-	once	TGTGCCAGCAGTATCCGGGCCAAAGACACCGGGAAGCCGTTTTTT	CASSIRAKDTGKPFF
TRBV11-1	TRBJ2-2	-	-	TGTGCCAGGAGACCGAGCCTTGGCACCGGGGAGCTGTTCTTT	CARRPSLGTGELFF
TRBV6-5	TRBJ1-2	-	-	TGTGCCGCAGCCTCAGCTAACTATGGCTACACCTTC	CAAASANYGYTF
TRBV5-1	TRBJ2-3	TRBD2	-	TGCGCCAGAAGTGGACTAGCCGATAGCACAGATACGCAGTATTTT	CARSGLADSTDTQYF
TRBV11-3	TRBJ2-1	-	-	TGTGCCAGCAGTTTAGGATACGGCAATGAGCAGTTCTTC	CASSLGYGNEQFF
TRBV10-3	TRBJ2-7	TRBD2	few	TGTGCCATCGGTGAGCGGGAGGCCTACGAGCAGTACTTC	CAIGEREAYEQYF
TRBV5-6	TRBJ2-3	-	many	TGTGCCAGCAGCTTGTTAGGCACCTCTAGCACAGATACGCAGTATTTT	CASSLLGTSSTDTQYF
TRBV28	TRBJ2-7	-	-	TGTGCCAGCCTAGGCAGCTTCTATGAGCAGTACTTC	CASLGSFYEQYF
TRBV5-5	TRBJ2-1	-	many	TGTGCCAGCAGCTTTTACGTATACAATGAGCAGTTCTTC	CASSFYVYNEQFF
TRBV4-2	TRBJ2-4	-	many	TGTGCCAGCAGCCAAGGGGGTGGGGAAAACATTCAGTACTTC	CASSQGGGENIQYF
TRBV24-1	TRBJ2-3	-	-	TGTGCCACCAGTGGTAACACAGATACGCAGTATTTT	CATSGNTDTQYF
TRBV20-1	TRBJ1-2	TRBD1	-	TGCAGTGCGAGGGAACAGGGGGCCTTTGGCTACACCTTC	CSAREQGAFGYTF
TRBV30	TRBJ2-6	-	-	TGTGCCCGGAGTAGGGGCTCTGGGGCCAACGTCCTGACTTTC	CARSRGSGANVLTF
TRBV6-6	TRBJ2-5	-	many	TGTGCCAGCAGCCTAACCGGGACACAAGAGACCCAGTACTTC	CASSLTGTQETQYF
TRBV6-5	TRBJ1-2	-	-	TGTGCCAGCAGTTACTCGACGGGTTCGACTTCTGACCATGGCTACACCTTC	CASSYSTGSTSDHGYTF
TRBV28	TRBJ2-6	-	many	TGTGCCAGCAGTTCGAATCCAGGGGACGCCTCTGGGGCCAACGTCCTGACTTTC	CASSSNPGDASGANVLTF
TRBV28	TRBJ2-2	-	-	TGTGCCAGCAGAGCTAGCAGGACGAACACCGGGGAGCTGTTTTTT	CASRASRTNTGELFF
TRBV5-6	TRBJ2-7	-	-	TGTGCCAGCAGCTCGAATTTGGGCGCAGCCCACTCCTACGAGCAGTACTTC	CASSSNLGAAHSYEQYF
TRBV5-1	TRBJ2-7	-	-	TGCGTCAGCAGCTTGTTATCTACATCCTACGGGCAGTACTTC	CVSSLLSTSYGQYF
TRBV6-2/TRBV6-3	TRBJ2-6	TRBD1	-	TGTGCCATCATTGGACAGGGTGGGGCCAGCGTCCTGACTTTC	CAIIGQGGASVLTF
TRBV28	TRBJ2-1	TRBD1	few	TGTGCCAGCAGTCGGACAGGGATTGAGCAGTTCTTC	CASSRTGIEQFF
TRBV5-1	TRBJ1-1	TRBD1	few	TGCGCCAGTAGCTTAACAGGGGGGTACGGTGAAGCTTTCTTT	CASSLTGGYGEAFF
TRBV12-3/TRBV12-4	TRBJ2-3	-	-	TGTGCCAGCAGCGTCGGAGGGCAACAGCCCCAGTATTTT	CASSVGGQQPQYF
TRBV11-3	TRBJ2-1	-	-	TGTGTCAGCAGCCCCCGGGGGGCGCGGACCGTAGGCAATGAGCAGTTCTTC	CVSSPRGARTVGNEQFF
TRBV10-3	TRBJ1-5	-	many	TGTGCCATCAGTATCGGGGCCCGGGGTAGCAATCAGCCCCAGCATTTT	CAISIGARGSNQPQHF
TRBV28	TRBJ2-1	TRBD1	few	TGTGCCAGCAGTACCTACCGACAGGGTTCCAATGAGCAGTTCTTC	CASSTYRQGSNEQFF
TRBV11-3	TRBJ2-1	TRBD2	-	TGTGCTAGGAGCTTAGGTCGGGGGGAGTGGGGTGTCGATGACCAATTCTTC	CARSLGRGEWGVDDQFF
TRBV11-2	TRBJ1-1	-	-	TGTACCAGCACCTTACATGCCCGGGGGGCCTCGATGGACACTGAAGCTTTCTTT	CTSTLHARGASMDTEAFF
TRBV5-5	TRBJ1-5	-	-	TGTGCCAGCAGCTTGCAGGGCAACAAGCCCCAGCATTTT	CASSLQGNKPQHF